This record covers a single TCR beta chain. This clonotype came up many times. It has no known antigen specificity. Base qualities were left out, and no much larger clone turns up one base away. This sample stems from a study of Graves' ophthalmopathy and Graves' hyperthyroidism (dated by TCRdb to the late 2010s). General notes on the study: Peripheral blood was collected before any treatment was given, at the time of initial diagnosis. To explore V-J signatures that distinguish ophthalmopathy from hyperthyroidism, a discovery set of around 100 patients was enrolled, made up of 43 with ophthalmopathy and some 60 with stable hyperthyroidism. In roughly 6 hyperthyroidism patients, T-cell repertoires of thyroid tissue and blood were compared. For training and testing, the approximately 92 patients in the discovery cohort were randomly divided in a 7:3 ratio. For independent validation, a separate cohort was made up of approximately 18 hyperthyroidism patients plus 17 patients who later progressed from hyperthyroidism to ophthalmopathy. To tell Graves' ophthalmopathy apart from Graves' hyperthyroidism, and to predict which patients would progress to ophthalmopathy, the study relied on TCR beta repertoire signatures. In total, around 140 blood samples were TCR-sequenced: approximately 40 ophthalmopathy, some 80 hyperthyroidism and around 17 hyperthyroidism-to-ophthalmopathy patients. After sampling, hyperthyroidism patients received methimazole starting at 30 mg daily, and ophthalmopathy patients received high-dose intravenous methylprednisolone. The full study reports these points: In validation, the model predicted ophthalmopathy progression with about 71% sensitivity and 72.22% specificity; some 13 predicted patients were CT-confirmed with GO in a median of about 6.1 months. Most expanded thyroid clonotypes with frequency above 0.001 were also detected in blood, suggesting blood repertoires may reflect the thyroid immune response. No statistical method was used to predetermine the sample size, and group allocation was not hidden from the investigators. In cross-validation, the 13-signature model distinguished ophthalmopathy from stable hyperthyroidism with around 90% sensitivity and around 83% specificity, while in the test set the corresponding values were approximately 79% and 70%.

Patients with ophthalmopathy had moderately to severely active disease, with a Clinical Activity Score of 3 or more, a NOSPECS grade of 4 or more, and a disease duration of less than 3 months. Patients with other autoimmune diseases, uncontrolled infections, pregnancy or lactation were excluded. Clinical symptoms, serum thyroxine, TRAb, thyroid ultrasound and orbital computed tomography formed the basis of the diagnosis. Ficoll-Paque density gradient centrifugation was used to isolate PBMCs from around 10 ml of fresh peripheral blood. Trizol reagent was used to extract the total RNA, and its quality was then checked on an Agilent 2100 Bioanalyzer. For repertoire sequencing, the TCR beta CDR3 regions were amplified from RNA transcripts. The first round was an RT-PCR using HTBI primers with the Qiagen OneStep RT-PCR kit, and this first round was followed by a second-round multiplex PCR, then size selection and purification. The libraries underwent paired-end sequencing with 100 bp reads on an Illumina HiSeq2000. Processing in the source paper ran as follows. Reads were processed with SOAPnuke, discarding reads with adapters, uncalled bases, mean Phred below 15, or no exact constant-primer or identifier match. High-quality paired reads were merged with COPE v1.2.5. Each unique nucleotide sequence was treated as a clonotype, and MiTCR v1.1 was used to align the clonotypes to the IMGT TRB V, D and J references. Only V-J combinations with frequency above 0.0001 were analysed, covering 99% to 99.2% of repertoires. For each V-J combination, a TCR clonal expansion and chaos score was defined as the ratio of F50 clonal expansion to chaos observed in the TCRdist matrix. Welch's t-statistics and random forest were used to reduce features to about a dozen V-J combinations, which were fed into a naive Bayes classifier. The Morisita-Horn index was used to measure how similar the thyroid and blood repertoires were. TCRdb trimmed public reads at Q25 via fastp, called clones via MiXCR and kept in-frame beta chains. Duplicate CDR3 protein sequences are folded into a single record with the most common DNA and genes. The V and J calls come from TCRdb's annotation, not from the publication. The sample table lists a few hundred thousand distinct CDR3 sequences, 15% to 20% of them with a count of one. In total, the top ten clones hold roughly 1.5% of the sample.

A distance of 18 bases separates the germline ends of V and J, which lose 0 bases and 6 bases respectively. CDR1 and CDR2 are read off the germline V gene as SGDLS and YYNGEE. The CDR3, from cysteine to phenylalanine, totals 16 residues. The CDR3 DNA has 48 bases and is translated from base 1. This TCR was sampled from a woman between 18 and 29 years old with Graves' ophthalmopathy. Donor details come from another sample of the same person, matched by shared clones. The specimen was peripheral blood. The chain is made from TRBV9 and TRBJ1-1; the D segment could be TRBD1, given 5 matching bases. The CDR3: CASSVGKSALRAEAFF. Here is the DNA: TGTGCCAGCAGCGTAGGAAAAAGTGCCCTCAGGGCTGAAGCTTTCTTT.